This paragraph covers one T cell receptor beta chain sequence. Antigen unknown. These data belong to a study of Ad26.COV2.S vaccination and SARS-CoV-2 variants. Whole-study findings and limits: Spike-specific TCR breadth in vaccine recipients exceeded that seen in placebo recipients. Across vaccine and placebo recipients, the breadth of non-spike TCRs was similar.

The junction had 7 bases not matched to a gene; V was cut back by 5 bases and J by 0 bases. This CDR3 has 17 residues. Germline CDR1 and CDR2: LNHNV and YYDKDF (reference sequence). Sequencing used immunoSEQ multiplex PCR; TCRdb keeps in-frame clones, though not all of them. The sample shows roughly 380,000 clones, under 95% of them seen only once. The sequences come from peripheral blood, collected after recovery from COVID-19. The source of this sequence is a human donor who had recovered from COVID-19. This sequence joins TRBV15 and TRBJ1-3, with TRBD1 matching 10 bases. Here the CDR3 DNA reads TGTGCCACCAGCTCCGGGACAGGGGCTATCTCTGGAAACACCATATATTTT. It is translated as CATSSGTGAISGNTIYF. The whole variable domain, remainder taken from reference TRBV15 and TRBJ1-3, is DAMVIQNPRYQVTQFGKPVTLSCSQTLNHNVMYWYQQKSSQAPKLLFHYYDKDFNNEADTPDNFQSRRPNTSFCFLDIRSPGLGDTAMYLCATSSGTGAISGNTIYFGEGSWLTVV.